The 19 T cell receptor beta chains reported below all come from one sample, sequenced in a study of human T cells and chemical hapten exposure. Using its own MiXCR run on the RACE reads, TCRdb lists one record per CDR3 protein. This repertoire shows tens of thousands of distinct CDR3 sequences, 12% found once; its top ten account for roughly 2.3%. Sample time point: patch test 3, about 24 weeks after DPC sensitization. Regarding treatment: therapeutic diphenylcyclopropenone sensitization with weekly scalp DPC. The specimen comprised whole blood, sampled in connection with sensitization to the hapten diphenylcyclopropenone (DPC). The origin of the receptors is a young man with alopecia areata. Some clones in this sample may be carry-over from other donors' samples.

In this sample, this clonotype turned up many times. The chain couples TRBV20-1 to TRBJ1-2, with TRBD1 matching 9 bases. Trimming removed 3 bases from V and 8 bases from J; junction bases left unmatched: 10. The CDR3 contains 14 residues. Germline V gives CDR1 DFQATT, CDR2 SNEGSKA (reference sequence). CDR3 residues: CSASIGTGRGGYTF. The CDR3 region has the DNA TGCAGTGCTAGTATAGGGACAGGGCGCGGCGGCTACACCTTC.

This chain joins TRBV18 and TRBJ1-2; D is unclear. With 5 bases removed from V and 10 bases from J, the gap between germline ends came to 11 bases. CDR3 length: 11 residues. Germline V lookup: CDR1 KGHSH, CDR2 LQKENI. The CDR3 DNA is TGTGCCAGCTCATCCGACATTTACTACACCTTC. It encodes CASSSDIYYTF.

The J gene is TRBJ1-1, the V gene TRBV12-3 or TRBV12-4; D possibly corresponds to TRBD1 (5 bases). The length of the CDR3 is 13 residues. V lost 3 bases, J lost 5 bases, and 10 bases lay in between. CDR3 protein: CASSLAGWTEAFF. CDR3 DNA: TGTGCCAGCAGTTTGGCAGGGTGGACTGAAGCTTTCTTT.

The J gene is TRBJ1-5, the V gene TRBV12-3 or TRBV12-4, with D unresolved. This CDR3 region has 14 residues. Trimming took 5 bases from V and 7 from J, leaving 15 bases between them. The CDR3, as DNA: TGTGCCAGCAGTCCGTACATGTTCGGCCAGCCCCAGCATTTT. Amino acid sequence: CASSPYMFGQPQHF.

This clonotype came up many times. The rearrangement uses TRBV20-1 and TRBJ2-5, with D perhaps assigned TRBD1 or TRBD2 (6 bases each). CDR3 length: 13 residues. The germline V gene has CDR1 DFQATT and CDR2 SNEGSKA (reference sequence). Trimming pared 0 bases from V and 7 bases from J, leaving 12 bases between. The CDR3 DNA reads TGCAGTGCTAGAGATCGAGGGGGGCGGACCCAGTACTTC. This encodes CSARDRGGRTQYF.

DNA for the CDR3: TGTGCCAGCCTCCAGACGCCAGATACGCAGTATTTT. This codes for CASLQTPDTQYF. The rearrangement uses TRBV6-6 and TRBJ2-3; no firm D call. The CDR3 sequence is 12 residues long. Germline V gives CDR1 MNHNY, CDR2 SVGAGI (reference sequence). V lost 8 bases and J lost 4, with 10 bases in between.

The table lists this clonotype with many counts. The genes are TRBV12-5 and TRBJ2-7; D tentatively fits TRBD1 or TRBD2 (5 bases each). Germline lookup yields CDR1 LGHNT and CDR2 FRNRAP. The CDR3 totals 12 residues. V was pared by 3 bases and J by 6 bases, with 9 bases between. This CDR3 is CASGFRDREQYF. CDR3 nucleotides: TGTGCTAGTGGTTTCAGGGACCGCGAGCAGTACTTC.

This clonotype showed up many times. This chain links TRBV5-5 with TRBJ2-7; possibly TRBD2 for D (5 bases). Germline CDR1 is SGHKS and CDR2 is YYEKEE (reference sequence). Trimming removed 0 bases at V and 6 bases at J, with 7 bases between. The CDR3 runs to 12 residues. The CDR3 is CASSLEGGEQYF. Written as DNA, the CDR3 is TGTGCCAGCAGCTTGGAAGGAGGCGAGCAGTACTTC.

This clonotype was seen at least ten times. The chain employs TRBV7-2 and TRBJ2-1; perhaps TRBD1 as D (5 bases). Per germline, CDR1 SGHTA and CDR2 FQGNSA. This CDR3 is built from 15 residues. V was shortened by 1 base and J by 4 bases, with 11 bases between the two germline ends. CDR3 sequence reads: CASSLEWGVYNEQFF. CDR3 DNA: TGTGCCAGCAGCTTAGAGTGGGGCGTTTACAATGAGCAGTTCTTC. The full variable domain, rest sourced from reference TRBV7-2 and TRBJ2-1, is GAGVSQSPSNKVTEKGKDVELRCDPISGHTALYWYRQSLGQGLEFLIYFQGNSAPDKSGLPSDRFSAERTGGSVSTLTIQRTQQEDSAVYLCASSLEWGVYNEQFFGPGTRLTVL.

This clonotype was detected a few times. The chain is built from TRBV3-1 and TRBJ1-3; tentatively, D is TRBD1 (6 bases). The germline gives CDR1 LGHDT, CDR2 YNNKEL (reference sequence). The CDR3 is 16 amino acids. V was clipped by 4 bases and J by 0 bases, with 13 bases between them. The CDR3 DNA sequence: TGTGCCAGCAGCCCCGGAGGGGGGGCCTCTGGAAACACCATATATTTT. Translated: CASSPGGGASGNTIYF.

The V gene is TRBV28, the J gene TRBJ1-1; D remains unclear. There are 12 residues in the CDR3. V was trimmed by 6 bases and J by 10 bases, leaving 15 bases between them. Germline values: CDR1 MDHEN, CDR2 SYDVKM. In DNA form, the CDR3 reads TGTGCCAGCAGCAAGTCGCTAGGTGGAGCTTTCTTT. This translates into CASSKSLGGAFF. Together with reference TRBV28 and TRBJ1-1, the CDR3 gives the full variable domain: DVKVTQSSRYLVKRTGEKVFLECVQDMDHENMFWYRQDPGLGLRLIYFSYDVKMKEKGDIPEGYSVSREKKERFSLILESASTNQTSMYLCASSKSLGGAFFGQGTRLTVV.

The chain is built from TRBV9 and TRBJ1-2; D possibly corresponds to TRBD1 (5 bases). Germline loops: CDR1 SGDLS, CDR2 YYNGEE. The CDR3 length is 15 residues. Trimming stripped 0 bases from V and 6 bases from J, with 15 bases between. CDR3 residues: CASSVELGTSDGYTF. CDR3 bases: TGTGCCAGCAGCGTAGAGCTGGGGACCTCCGATGGCTACACCTTC.

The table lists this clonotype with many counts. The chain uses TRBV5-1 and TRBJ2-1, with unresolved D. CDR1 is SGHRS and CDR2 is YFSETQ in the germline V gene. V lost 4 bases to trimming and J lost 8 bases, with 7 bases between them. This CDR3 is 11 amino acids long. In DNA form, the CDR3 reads TGCGCCAGCAGCGGGTTCGATGAGCAGTTCTTC. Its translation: CASSGFDEQFF.

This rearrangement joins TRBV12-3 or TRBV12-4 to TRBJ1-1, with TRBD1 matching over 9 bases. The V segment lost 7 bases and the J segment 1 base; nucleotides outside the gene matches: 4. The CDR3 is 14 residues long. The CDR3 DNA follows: TGTGCCAGCACCAGACAGGGGGAGAACACTGAAGCTTTCTTT. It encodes CASTRQGENTEAFF.

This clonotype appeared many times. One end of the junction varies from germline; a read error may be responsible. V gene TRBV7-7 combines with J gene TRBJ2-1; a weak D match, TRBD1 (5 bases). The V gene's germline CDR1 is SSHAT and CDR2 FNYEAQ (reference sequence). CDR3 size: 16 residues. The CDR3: CASSLGRTISYNEQFF. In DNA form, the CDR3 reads TGTGCTAGCAGCTTAGGACGGACAATCTCCTACAATGAGCAGTTCTTC.

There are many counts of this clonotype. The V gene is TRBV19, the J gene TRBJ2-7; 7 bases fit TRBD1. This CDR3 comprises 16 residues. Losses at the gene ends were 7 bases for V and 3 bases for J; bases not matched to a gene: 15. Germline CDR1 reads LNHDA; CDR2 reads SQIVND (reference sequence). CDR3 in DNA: TGTGCCAGTACCCAGACAATTGGGACAGCACACTACGAGCAGTACTTC. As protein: CASTQTIGTAHYEQYF.

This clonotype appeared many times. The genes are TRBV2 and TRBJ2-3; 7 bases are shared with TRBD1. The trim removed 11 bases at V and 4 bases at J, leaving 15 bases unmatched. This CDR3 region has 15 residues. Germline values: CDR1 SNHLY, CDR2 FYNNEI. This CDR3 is CASRMQQGWSDTQYF. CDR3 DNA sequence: TGTGCCTCCAGGATGCAACAGGGGTGGTCAGATACGCAGTATTTT.

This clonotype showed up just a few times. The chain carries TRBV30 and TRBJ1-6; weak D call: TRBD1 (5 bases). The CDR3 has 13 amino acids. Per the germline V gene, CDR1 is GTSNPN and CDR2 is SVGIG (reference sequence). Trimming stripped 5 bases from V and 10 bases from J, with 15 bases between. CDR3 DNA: TGTGCCTGGCTACAGGCCCGGGGCTCACCCCTCCACTTT. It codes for CAWLQARGSPLHF.

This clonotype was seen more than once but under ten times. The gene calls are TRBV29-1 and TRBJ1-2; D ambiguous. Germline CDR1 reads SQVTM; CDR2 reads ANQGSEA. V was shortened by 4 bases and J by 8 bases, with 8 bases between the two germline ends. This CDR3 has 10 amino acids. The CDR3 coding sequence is TGCAGCGTTGGGGTCGAGGGCTACACCTTC. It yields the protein CSVGVEGYTF.